Sequencing of this T cell receptor beta chain was carried out in a study of identical twins. Study-level points and caveats: Cross-sectional statistics, not tracking of the same donors, supported the conclusions. Out-of-frame TCR alpha sharing observed in monozygotic twins exceeded model estimates. Alpha sequences that were out-of-frame and twin-shared showed an excess of low generation probability.

One entry per CDR3 protein results from TCRdb running MiXCR on the 5' RACE reads. Here the sample spans about 1.7 million distinct CDR3 sequences, roughly 35% being singletons. This clonotype has ten or more counts. Its specificity is unknown. Donors were all healthy Caucasians. CDR1 and CDR2 from the germline V gene are SQVTM and ANQGSEA. The CDR3 totals 16 residues. After removal of 5 bases from V and 0 bases from J, the junction contained 6 bases not matched to a gene. The sample consisted of cord blood. This receptor was identified in a newborn girl in good health. J is TRBJ2-3 and V is TRBV29-1; 12 nucleotides align to TRBD2. The CDR3 loop reads CSVPEGTSGSTDTQYF. As DNA, the CDR3 is TGCAGCGTTCCGGAGGGGACTAGCGGGAGCACAGATACGCAGTATTTT.